The 5 T cell receptor beta chains below all came from one sample that was sequenced in a study of blood T cell repertoires in COVID-19. Generated by immunoSEQ multiplex PCR, the TCRdb table keeps only in-frame clones and is missing some. The sample lists nearly 90,000 clones, about nine tenths seen once, with 6.7% in the top ten. The specimen was peripheral blood. These receptors came from a man younger than 35 with COVID-19, enrolled during active disease.

The chain uses TRBV27 and TRBJ2-1; tentatively, D is TRBD2 (6 bases). The CDR3 runs 16 residues. Germline values: CDR1 MNHEY, CDR2 SMNVEV (reference sequence). Trimming took 4 bases from V and 3 from J, leaving 16 bases between them. CDR3 region: CASSSPQRAGYNEQFF. In DNA, the CDR3 is TGTGCCAGCAGTTCTCCTCAGCGGGCCGGCTACAATGAGCAGTTCTTC.

The chain uses TRBV4-3 and TRBJ2-1; 13 bases align to TRBD2. Germline trimming cut 4 bases from V and 8 bases from J; bases unmatched to any gene: 2. Germline V gene lookup returns CDR1 LGHNA and CDR2 YSLEER. This CDR3 region has 14 residues. Here the CDR3 DNA reads TGCGCCAGCAGCCTAGGACTAGCGGGAGATGAGCAGTTCTTC. Translation gives CASSLGLAGDEQFF.

This clone turned up a few times. The genes are TRBV19 and TRBJ1-5; D may be TRBD1 (6 bases). With 5 bases removed from V and 4 bases from J, the gap between germline ends came to 12 bases. Germline V CDR1 and CDR2: LNHDA, SQIVND (reference sequence). The CDR3 extends over 14 amino acids. The CDR3 here is CASSPDRPNQPQHF. The CDR3 DNA sequence: TGTGCCAGTAGTCCGGACAGACCTAATCAGCCCCAGCATTTT.

The V and J genes are TRBV7-2 and TRBJ1-5; D remains unclear. Trimming pared 1 base from V and 2 bases from J, leaving 9 bases between. The CDR3 covers 15 residues. The germline V gene has CDR1 SGHTA and CDR2 FQGNSA. CDR3 amino acids: CASSLEAHGNQPQHF. Here the CDR3 DNA reads TGTGCCAGCAGCTTAGAAGCCCATGGCAATCAGCCCCAGCATTTT.

The chain has TRBV9 and TRBJ2-2; 7 nucleotides agree with TRBD2. The germline CDR1 and CDR2 sequences are SGDLS and YYNGEE. V gave up 3 bases and J gave up 6 bases; unmatched junction bases: 2. There are 13 residues in the CDR3. The CDR3 nucleotides are TGTGCCAGCAGCGCACGGGGGGCCGGGGAGCTGTTTTTT. Amino acid sequence: CASSARGAGELFF.